This passage covers 14 T cell receptor beta chains from one sample sequenced in a study of T cell responses to AZD1222 COVID-19 vaccine. This table comes from immunoSEQ multiplex PCR, and its TCRdb copy is limited to in-frame clones, with some not included. Of some 280,000 clones in the sample, 90% to 95% were seen once. Sequences were derived from peripheral blood, sampled 28 days after the second AZD1222 dose. Receptors were obtained from an adult who received the AZD1222 COVID-19 vaccine.

The J gene is TRBJ2-3, the V gene TRBV4-1; TRBD2 might be the D (5 bases). The CDR3 is 14 amino acids. V was clipped by 5 bases and J by 6 bases, with 15 bases between them. Germline lookup yields CDR1 MGHRA and CDR2 YSYEKL. The CDR3 here is CASSLVRRADTQYF. For the CDR3, the DNA is TGCGCCAGCAGCTTGGTGAGGCGGGCGGATACGCAGTATTTT.

This chain connects TRBV27 to TRBJ2-3, with TRBD2 matching over 12 bases. Germline CDR1 reads MNHEY; CDR2 reads SMNVEV (reference sequence). The CDR3 runs 17 residues. J gave up 6 bases and V 5 bases, and 12 bases lay outside the gene matches. For the CDR3, the DNA is TGTGCCAGCAGTCGTAGCGGACTAGCGGGGTACAGGGATACGCAGTATTTT. Translating it yields CASSRSGLAGYRDTQYF.

This clone was counted once. The chain employs TRBV4-1 and TRBJ1-2, with 9 bases aligning to TRBD1. Germline CDR1 MGHRA, CDR2 YSYEKL. J was trimmed by 4 bases and V by 0 bases; bases with no gene match: 6. The CDR3 covers 16 residues. CDR3 amino acids: CASSQDADRGFYGYTF. The CDR3 DNA reads TGCGCCAGCAGCCAAGATGCCGACAGGGGGTTCTATGGCTACACCTTC.

This sequence joins TRBV28 and TRBJ1-5, with a possible D match to TRBD1 (5 bases). With 4 bases removed from V and 2 bases from J, the gap between germline ends came to 9 bases. Germline values: CDR1 MDHEN, CDR2 SYDVKM. The length of the CDR3 is 14 residues. This chain's CDR3 is CASSSRAGNQPQHF. The CDR3, as DNA: TGTGCCAGCAGTTCCAGGGCGGGCAATCAGCCCCAGCATTTT.

The chain links TRBV19 to TRBJ2-2; 10 bases line up with TRBD2. The germline V gene has CDR1 LNHDA and CDR2 SQIVND (reference sequence). The CDR3 has 13 residues. Trimming at V came to 10 bases and at J to 6 bases, leaving 5 bases not matched to a gene. The CDR3 spells CATSGGASGELFF. The CDR3 DNA reads TGTGCCACCAGCGGGGGGGCCTCCGGGGAGCTGTTTTTT.

This clone was picked up one time. The gene calls are TRBV20-1 and TRBJ2-3; TRBD1 or TRBD2 may be the D gene (6 bases each). The CDR3 sequence is 15 residues long. V lost 3 bases, J lost 0 bases, and 13 bases lay in between. The germline V gene has CDR1 DFQATT and CDR2 SNEGSKA (reference sequence). CDR3 region: CSASGTGTSTDTQYF. The CDR3 bases are TGCAGTGCTAGTGGAACAGGGACTAGCACAGATACGCAGTATTTT.

The gene calls are TRBV5-1 and TRBJ1-1; D call uncertain. This CDR3 has 15 residues. Looked up from germline, CDR1 is SGHRS and CDR2 is YFSETQ. V was pared by 0 bases and J by 3 bases, with 12 bases between. The DNA of the CDR3 is TGCGCCAGCAGCTTGGTTCCCATAACGGACACTGAAGCTTTCTTT. It translates to CASSLVPITDTEAFF. Full variable domain (rest looked up from reference TRBV5-1 and TRBJ1-1): KAGVTQTPRYLIKTRGQQVTLSCSPISGHRSVSWYQQTPGQGLQFLFEYFSETQRNKGNFPGRFSGRQFSNSRSEMNVSTLELGDSALYLCASSLVPITDTEAFFGQGTRLTVV.

The rearrangement links TRBV30 to TRBJ1-1; weak D call: TRBD1 (5 bases). This CDR3 has 13 amino acids. The germline V gene encodes CDR1 GTSNPN and CDR2 SVGIG (reference sequence). V lost 8 bases to trimming and J lost 1 base, with 14 bases between them. The CDR3 is CAHRPGGNTEAFF. Written as DNA, the CDR3 is TGTGCCCACCGACCGGGGGGGAACACTGAAGCTTTCTTT.

The gene calls are TRBV5-1 and TRBJ1-4; 8 bases agree with TRBD1. The CDR3 contains 15 residues. Germline V gene sequence: CDR1 SGHRS, CDR2 YFSETQ. V shed 4 bases, J shed 4 bases, and the junction held 6 bases outside the gene matches. This CDR3 reads CASSVTGVGNEKLFF. The CDR3 DNA sequence: TGCGCCAGCAGCGTGACAGGGGTTGGTAATGAAAAACTGTTTTTT.

V is TRBV25-1 and J is TRBJ2-2; no definite D call. Between the trimmed V and J ends, which lost 2 bases and 4 bases, there was a span of 2 bases. The CDR3 has 12 residues. The germline CDR1 and CDR2 sequences are MGHDK and SYGVNS. The CDR3 loop is CASSELTGELFF. The CDR3 DNA reads TGTGCCAGCAGTGAACTCACCGGGGAGCTGTTTTTT.

This clone was recorded only once. The chain carries TRBV7-2 and TRBJ2-7; D tentatively reads TRBD1 or TRBD2 (5 bases each). V dropped 4 bases and J dropped 2 bases, with 12 bases sitting between them. The CDR3 extends over 14 amino acids. Germline values: CDR1 SGHTA, CDR2 FQGNSA. CDR3 DNA sequence: TGTGCCAGCAGCTGGGGGAGCTTCGCCTACGAGCAGTACTTC. Translation gives CASSWGSFAYEQYF.

This chain uses TRBV5-4 with TRBJ2-7; a possible D gene is TRBD1 (6 bases). Per germline, CDR1 SGHNT and CDR2 YYREEE (reference sequence). Trimming left V 3 bases short and J 7 bases short, with 14 bases between. The CDR3 extends over 13 amino acids. The CDR3 here is CASSSPGVGEQYF. DNA for the CDR3: TGTGCCAGCAGCTCACCAGGGGTCGGGGAGCAGTACTTC.

The rearrangement uses TRBV19 and TRBJ2-3; D is perhaps TRBD1 or TRBD2 (5 bases each). CDR1 and CDR2 (germline): LNHDA, SQIVND (reference sequence). This CDR3 has 13 residues. V lost 9 bases and J lost 0, with 10 bases in between. The CDR3: CASGTTSTDTQYF. The CDR3 DNA reads as TGTGCCAGCGGGACCACTAGCACAGATACGCAGTATTTT.

This clone appeared once. The chain has TRBV28 and TRBJ2-7; D unresolved. Germline V gives CDR1 MDHEN, CDR2 SYDVKM. There are 13 residues in the CDR3. V shed 4 bases and J shed 4 bases, with 11 bases lying between them. The DNA for the CDR3 is TGTGCCAGCAGTTCCCTCGAGAGTTACGAGCAGTACTTC. Its translation: CASSSLESYEQYF.